The 14 T cell receptor beta chains below all came from one sample that was sequenced in a study of T cell responses to AZD1222 COVID-19 vaccine. Produced via immunoSEQ multiplex PCR; TCRdb's table is partial and in-frame only. The sample contains 70,000 to 95,000 clones, about 89% of which appear only once. The sequencing here drew on peripheral blood, taken 28 days after the second AZD1222 dose. These receptors were obtained from an adult who received the AZD1222 COVID-19 vaccine.

The V and J genes are TRBV12-5 and TRBJ1-3; tentatively, D is TRBD1 (5 bases). The CDR3 runs 14 residues. V dropped 2 bases and J dropped 4 bases, with 9 bases sitting between them. CDR1 is LGHNT, CDR2 FRNRAP, per germline. The CDR3 spells CASGLRDPGNTIYF. The CDR3 coding sequence is TGTGCTAGTGGTTTGAGGGACCCGGGAAACACCATATATTTT.

The chain couples TRBV29-1 to TRBJ1-2, with TRBD1 identical over 8 bases. Trimming cost V 2 bases and J 5 bases; bases outside gene matches: 16. The CDR3 is made up of 17 amino acids. The germline V gene encodes CDR1 SQVTM and CDR2 ANQGSEA. The CDR3 nucleotides are TGCAGCGTTGAAAGTGGGGCAGGGGGCGAGGTGGGGTATGGCTACACCTTC. It yields the protein CSVESGAGGEVGYGYTF.

The chain is built from TRBV18 and TRBJ1-5; 7 bases line up with TRBD1. Per germline, CDR1 KGHSH and CDR2 LQKENI. The CDR3 loop spans 15 amino acids. J gave up 2 bases and V 5 bases, and 6 bases lay outside the gene matches. DNA for the CDR3: TGTGCCAGCTCAACGGGGGGGACAGGCAATCAGCCCCAGCATTTT. Translated: CASSTGGTGNQPQHF.

This clone was detected once. The gene calls are TRBV21-1 and TRBJ1-2; the table's TRBD1 call for D was not verified on the DNA. TRBV21-1 is recorded as a pseudogene. This CDR3 has 16 amino acids. For the CDR3, the DNA is TGTGCCAGCAGCAAAGTGGGCAGGGGGCATTCCTATGGCTACACCTTC. This encodes CASSKVGRGHSYGYTF.

The rearrangement uses TRBV5-1 and TRBJ1-3, with D hard to call. V gave up 3 bases and J gave up 4 bases, with 11 bases separating them. Germline CDR1 reads SGHRS; CDR2 reads YFSETQ. The CDR3 totals 14 residues. In DNA form, the CDR3 reads TGCGCCAGCAGCTCAACAGTCGGCGGAAACACCATATATTTT. Translating gives CASSSTVGGNTIYF.

The chain is built from TRBV6-6 and TRBJ1-1; D uncertain. The V end was cut by 0 bases, the J end by 0 bases, with 2 bases between. Germline CDR1 reads MNHNY; CDR2 reads SVGAGI (reference sequence). CDR3 length: 13 residues. DNA for the CDR3: TGTGCCAGCAGTTACTCGATGAACACTGAAGCTTTCTTT. Translating gives CASSYSMNTEAFF.

This clone was found once. The V gene is TRBV9, the J gene TRBJ2-3; 11 positions agree with TRBD2. CDR3 length: 17 residues. Trimming at V came to 4 bases and at J to 5 bases, leaving 12 bases not matched to a gene. The germline gives CDR1 SGDLS, CDR2 YYNGEE. The CDR3 DNA reads TGTGCCAGCAGCCCTTCCCGACTAGCGGGGAAACGAGATACGCAGTATTTT. Translated: CASSPSRLAGKRDTQYF.

This chain connects TRBV7-6 to TRBJ2-3, with 12 positions matching TRBD2. The germline V gene has CDR1 SGHVS and CDR2 FNYEAQ. The CDR3 length is 15 residues. Germline trimming cut 5 bases from V and 4 bases from J; bases unmatched to any gene: 4. The CDR3: CASSPLAGGADTQYF. The CDR3 region has the DNA TGTGCCAGCAGCCCACTAGCGGGGGGCGCAGATACGCAGTATTTT.

This sequence joins TRBV27 and TRBJ1-1; D call uncertain. Germline V gene data show CDR1 as MNHEY and CDR2 as SMNVEV (reference sequence). CDR3 length equals 13 residues. V was pared by 5 bases and J by 0 bases, with 7 bases between. CDR3 in amino acids: CASSLVLNTEAFF. CDR3 nucleotide sequence: TGTGCCAGCAGTCTTGTCTTGAACACTGAAGCTTTCTTT.

The chain has TRBV5-4 and TRBJ1-6, with 8 bases identical to TRBD1. CDR1 SGHNT and CDR2 YYREEE come from the germline V gene (reference sequence). The trim removed 2 bases at V and 8 bases at J, leaving 0 bases unmatched. The length of the CDR3 is 13 residues. CDR3 protein: CASSLQGDSPLHF. In nucleotides, the CDR3 is TGTGCCAGCAGCTTACAGGGGGATTCACCCCTCCACTTT. The variable domain in full, completed from reference TRBV5-4 and TRBJ1-6, reads ETGVTQSPTHLIKTRGQQVTLRCSSQSGHNTVSWYQQALGQGPQFIFQYYREEENGRGNFPPRFSGLQFPNYSSELNVNALELDDSALYLCASSLQGDSPLHFGNGTRLTVT.

The J gene is TRBJ1-4, the V gene TRBV27, with D possibly being TRBD1 (6 bases). The germline gives CDR1 MNHEY, CDR2 SMNVEV (reference sequence). CDR3 length: 15 amino acids. V was trimmed by 5 bases and J by 5 bases, leaving 15 bases between them. DNA of the CDR3: TGTGCCAGCAGTCCGCGTTCGGGGGGCAATGAAAAACTGTTTTTT. Its translation is CASSPRSGGNEKLFF.

The chain couples TRBV7-2 to TRBJ2-3; TRBD2 is a possible D gene (5 bases). With 0 bases removed from V and 1 base from J, the gap between germline ends came to 11 bases. This CDR3 comprises 16 residues. Germline-derived CDR1 and CDR2 are SGHTA and FQGNSA. The CDR3: CASSLARPGGTDTQYF. The CDR3 bases are TGTGCCAGCAGCTTAGCACGTCCCGGGGGCACAGATACGCAGTATTTT.

This clone counts as large. The chain links TRBV11-2 to TRBJ2-3; D unclear. The CDR3 has 14 amino acids. Between the trimmed V and J ends, which lost 3 bases and 0 bases, there was a span of 7 bases. The germline V gene has CDR1 SGHAT and CDR2 FQNNGV. Here the CDR3 DNA reads TGTGCCAGCAGCTTGCACGACAGCACAGATACGCAGTATTTT. This translates into CASSLHDSTDTQYF.

The V call is TRBV7-9, the J call TRBJ2-1; possibly TRBD1 or TRBD2 for D (6 bases each). The CDR3 length is 16 residues. Trimming removed 5 bases at V and 0 bases at J, with 14 bases between. Germline CDR1 SEHNR, CDR2 FQNEAQ (reference sequence). CDR3 sequence (DNA): TGTGCCAGCAGCCCCGGGGGCAGTAACTCCTACAATGAGCAGTTCTTC. Its protein product is CASSPGGSNSYNEQFF. The full variable domain, its missing parts supplied by reference TRBV7-9 and TRBJ2-1, is DTGVSQNPRHKITKRGQNVTFRCDPISEHNRLYWYRQTLGQGPEFLTYFQNEAQLEKSRLLSDRFSAERPKGSFSTLEIQRTEQGDSAMYLCASSPGGSNSYNEQFFGPGTRLTVL.